This T cell receptor beta chain was sequenced in a study of T cell changes during pregnancy in multiple sclerosis. Method: immunoSEQ multiplex PCR; TCRdb's copy keeps in-frame clones and lacks some. This repertoire shows about 110,000 clones, around 92% found once; its top ten account for less than 2%. The input for sequencing was peripheral blood, taken after pregnancy. The sequence came from a female donor with multiple sclerosis, enrolled in a pregnancy study.

CDR3 residues: CASSLRLADNEQFF. CDR3 nucleotide sequence: TGTGCCAGCAGCTTAAGGCTAGCGGACAATGAGCAGTTCTTC. The chain links TRBV7-8 to TRBJ2-1; TRBD2 matches at 7 bases. After removal of 2 bases from V and 5 bases from J, the junction contained 3 bases not matched to a gene. Germline loops: CDR1 SGHVS, CDR2 FQNEAQ. The CDR3 is 14 residues long.